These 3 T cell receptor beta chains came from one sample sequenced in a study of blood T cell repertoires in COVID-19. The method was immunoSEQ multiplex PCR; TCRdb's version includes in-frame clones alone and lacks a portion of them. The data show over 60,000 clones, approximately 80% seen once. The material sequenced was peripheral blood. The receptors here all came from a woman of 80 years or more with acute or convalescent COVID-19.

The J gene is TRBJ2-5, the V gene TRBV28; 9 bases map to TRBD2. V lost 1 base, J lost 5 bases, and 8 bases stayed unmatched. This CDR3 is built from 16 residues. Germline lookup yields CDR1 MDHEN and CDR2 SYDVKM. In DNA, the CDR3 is TGTGCCAGCAGTTTATTCACTAGCGGGTCACAGGAGACCCAGTACTTC. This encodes CASSLFTSGSQETQYF.

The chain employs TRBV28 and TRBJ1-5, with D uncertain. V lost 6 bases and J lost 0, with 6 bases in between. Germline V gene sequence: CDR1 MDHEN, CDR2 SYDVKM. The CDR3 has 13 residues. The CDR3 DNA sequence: TGTGCCAGCAGCCCTGTTAGCAATCAGCCCCAGCATTTT. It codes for CASSPVSNQPQHF.

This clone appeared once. CDR3 residues: CASSESTLGGYEQYF. In DNA, the CDR3 is TGCGCCAGCAGTGAGTCGACTCTGGGGGGCTACGAGCAGTACTTC. The chain couples TRBV10-1 to TRBJ2-7; tentatively, D is TRBD2 (6 bases). V gave up 0 bases and J gave up 3 bases, with 12 bases separating them. CDR3 length equals 15 residues. Germline CDR1 WNHNN, CDR2 SYGVQD (reference sequence).